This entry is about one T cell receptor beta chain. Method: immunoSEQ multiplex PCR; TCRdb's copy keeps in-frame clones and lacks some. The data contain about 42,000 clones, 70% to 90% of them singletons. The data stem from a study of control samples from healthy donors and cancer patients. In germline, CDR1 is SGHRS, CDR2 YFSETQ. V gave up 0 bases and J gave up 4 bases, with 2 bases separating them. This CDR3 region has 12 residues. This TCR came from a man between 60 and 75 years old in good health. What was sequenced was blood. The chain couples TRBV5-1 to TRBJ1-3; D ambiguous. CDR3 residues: CASSLGGNTIYF. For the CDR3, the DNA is TGCGCCAGCAGCTTGGGGGGAAACACCATATATTTT. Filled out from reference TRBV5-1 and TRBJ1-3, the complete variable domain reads KAGVTQTPRYLIKTRGQQVTLSCSPISGHRSVSWYQQTPGQGLQFLFEYFSETQRNKGNFPGRFSGRQFSNSRSEMNVSTLELGDSALYLCASSLGGNTIYFGEGSWLTVV.